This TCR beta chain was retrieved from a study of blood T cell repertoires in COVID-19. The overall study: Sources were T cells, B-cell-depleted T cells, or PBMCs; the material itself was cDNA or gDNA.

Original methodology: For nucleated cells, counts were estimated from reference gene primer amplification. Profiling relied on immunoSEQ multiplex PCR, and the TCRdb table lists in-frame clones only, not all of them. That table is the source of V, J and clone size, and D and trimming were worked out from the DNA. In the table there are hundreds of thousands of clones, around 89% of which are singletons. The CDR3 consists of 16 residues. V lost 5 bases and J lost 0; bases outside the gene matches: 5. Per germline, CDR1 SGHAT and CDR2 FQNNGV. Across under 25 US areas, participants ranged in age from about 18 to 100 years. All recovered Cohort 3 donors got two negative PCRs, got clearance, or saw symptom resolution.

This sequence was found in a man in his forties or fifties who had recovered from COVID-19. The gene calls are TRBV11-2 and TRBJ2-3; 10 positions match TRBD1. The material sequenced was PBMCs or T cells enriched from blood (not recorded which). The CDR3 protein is CASSLRQGASTDTQYF. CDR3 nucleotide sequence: TGTGCCAGCAGCCTCCGACAGGGGGCGAGCACAGATACGCAGTATTTT. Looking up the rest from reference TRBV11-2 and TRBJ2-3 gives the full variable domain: EAGVAQSPRYKIIEKRQSVAFWCNPISGHATLYWYQQILGQGPKLLIQFQNNGVVDDSQLPKDRFSAERLKGVDSTLKIQPAKLEDSAVYLCASSLRQGASTDTQYFGPGTRLTVL.